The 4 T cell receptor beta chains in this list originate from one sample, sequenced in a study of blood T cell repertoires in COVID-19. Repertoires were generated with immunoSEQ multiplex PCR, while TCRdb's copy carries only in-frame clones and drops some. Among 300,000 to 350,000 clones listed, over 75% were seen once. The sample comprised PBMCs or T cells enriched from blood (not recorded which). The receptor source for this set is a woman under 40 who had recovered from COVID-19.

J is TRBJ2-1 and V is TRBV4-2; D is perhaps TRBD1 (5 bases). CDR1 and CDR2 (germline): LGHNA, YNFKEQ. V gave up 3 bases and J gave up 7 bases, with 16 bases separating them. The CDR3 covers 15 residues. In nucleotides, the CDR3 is TGTGCCAGCAGCCAGACTGGGGCTCAGGATAATGAGCAGTTCTTC. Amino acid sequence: CASSQTGAQDNEQFF.

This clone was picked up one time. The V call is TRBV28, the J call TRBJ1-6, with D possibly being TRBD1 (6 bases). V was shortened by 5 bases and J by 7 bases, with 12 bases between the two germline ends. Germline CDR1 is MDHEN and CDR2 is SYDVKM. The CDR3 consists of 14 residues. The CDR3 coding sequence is TGTGCCAGCAGTCCCACAGGGCCAAATTCACCCCTCCACTTT. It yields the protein CASSPTGPNSPLHF.

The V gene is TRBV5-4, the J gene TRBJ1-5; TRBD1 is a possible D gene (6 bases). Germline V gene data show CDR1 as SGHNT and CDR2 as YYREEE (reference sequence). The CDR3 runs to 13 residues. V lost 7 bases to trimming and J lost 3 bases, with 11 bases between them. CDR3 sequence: CASSRDTNQPQHF. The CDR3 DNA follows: TGTGCCAGCTCCCGGGACACCAATCAGCCCCAGCATTTT.

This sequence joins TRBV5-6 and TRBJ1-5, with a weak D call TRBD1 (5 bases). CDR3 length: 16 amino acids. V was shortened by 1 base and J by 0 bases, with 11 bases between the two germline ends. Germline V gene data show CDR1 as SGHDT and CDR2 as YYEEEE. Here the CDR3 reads CASSLSGPYSNQPQHF. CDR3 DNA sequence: TGTGCCAGCAGCTTGTCAGGGCCGTATAGCAATCAGCCCCAGCATTTT. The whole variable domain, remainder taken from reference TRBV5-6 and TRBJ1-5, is DAGVTQSPTHLIKTRGQQVTLRCSPKSGHDTVSWYQQALGQGPQFIFQYYEEEERQRGNFPDRFSGHQFPNYSSELNVNALLLGDSALYLCASSLSGPYSNQPQHFGDGTRLSIL.